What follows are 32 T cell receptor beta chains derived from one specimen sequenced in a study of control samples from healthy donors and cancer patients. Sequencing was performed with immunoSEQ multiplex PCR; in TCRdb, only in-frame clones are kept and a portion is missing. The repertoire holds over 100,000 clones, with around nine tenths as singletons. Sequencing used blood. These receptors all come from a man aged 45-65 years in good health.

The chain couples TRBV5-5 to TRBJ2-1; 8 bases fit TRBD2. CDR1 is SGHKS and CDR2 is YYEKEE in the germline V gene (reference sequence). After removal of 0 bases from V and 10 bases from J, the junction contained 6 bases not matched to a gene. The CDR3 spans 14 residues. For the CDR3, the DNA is TGTGCCAGCAGCTTGGGCGGGGGGCAGGAGGAGCAGTTCTTC. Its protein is CASSLGGGQEEQFF.

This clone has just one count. CDR3 nucleotides: TGTGCCAGCAGTTACGCGGGCAGCCACTATGGCTACACCTTC. Translation gives CASSYAGSHYGYTF. The V gene is TRBV6-5, the J gene TRBJ1-2, with D hard to call. The V end was cut by 2 bases, the J end by 3 bases, with 10 bases between. The CDR3 covers 14 residues. CDR1 is MNHEY, CDR2 SVGAGI, per germline.

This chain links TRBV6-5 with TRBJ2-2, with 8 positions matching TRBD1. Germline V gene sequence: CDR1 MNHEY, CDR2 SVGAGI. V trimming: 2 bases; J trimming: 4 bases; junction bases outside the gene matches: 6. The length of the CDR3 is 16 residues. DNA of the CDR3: TGTGCCAGCAGTTACACCACAGGGGGTTCCACCGGGGAGCTGTTTTTT. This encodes CASSYTTGGSTGELFF.

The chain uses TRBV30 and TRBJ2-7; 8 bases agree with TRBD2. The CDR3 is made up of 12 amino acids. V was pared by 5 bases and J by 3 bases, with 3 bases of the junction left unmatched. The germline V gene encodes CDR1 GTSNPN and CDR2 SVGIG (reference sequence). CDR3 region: CAWGSGGYEQYF. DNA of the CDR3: TGTGCCTGGGGCAGCGGGGGCTACGAGCAGTACTTC.

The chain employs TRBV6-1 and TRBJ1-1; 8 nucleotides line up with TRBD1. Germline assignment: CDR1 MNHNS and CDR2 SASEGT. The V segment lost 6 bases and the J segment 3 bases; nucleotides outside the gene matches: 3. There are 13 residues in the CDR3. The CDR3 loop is CASRQGVYTEAFF. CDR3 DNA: TGTGCCAGCAGACAGGGGGTTTACACTGAAGCTTTCTTT.

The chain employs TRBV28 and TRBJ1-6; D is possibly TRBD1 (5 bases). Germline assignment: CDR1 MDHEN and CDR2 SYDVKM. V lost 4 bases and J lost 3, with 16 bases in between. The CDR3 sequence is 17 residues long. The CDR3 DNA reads TGTGCCAGCAGTTCTTACGGGACGACGGACTATAATTCACCCCTCCACTTT. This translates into CASSSYGTTDYNSPLHF.

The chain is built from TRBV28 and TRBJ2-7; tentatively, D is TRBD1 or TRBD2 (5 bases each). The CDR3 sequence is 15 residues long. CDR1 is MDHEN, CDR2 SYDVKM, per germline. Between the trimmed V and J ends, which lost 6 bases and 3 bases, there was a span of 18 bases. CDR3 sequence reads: CASSHNRRVNYEQYF. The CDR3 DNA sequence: TGTGCCAGCAGCCACAACAGGCGGGTGAACTACGAGCAGTACTTC. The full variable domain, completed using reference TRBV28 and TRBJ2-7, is DVKVTQSSRYLVKRTGEKVFLECVQDMDHENMFWYRQDPGLGLRLIYFSYDVKMKEKGDIPEGYSVSREKKERFSLILESASTNQTSMYLCASSHNRRVNYEQYFGPGTRLTVT.

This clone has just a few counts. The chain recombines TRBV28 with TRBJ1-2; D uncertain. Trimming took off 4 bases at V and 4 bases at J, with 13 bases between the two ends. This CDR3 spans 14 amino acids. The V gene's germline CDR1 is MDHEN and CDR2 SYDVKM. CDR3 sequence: CASSSTSGVYGYTF. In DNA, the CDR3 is TGTGCCAGCAGTTCCACCTCCGGGGTCTATGGCTACACCTTC.

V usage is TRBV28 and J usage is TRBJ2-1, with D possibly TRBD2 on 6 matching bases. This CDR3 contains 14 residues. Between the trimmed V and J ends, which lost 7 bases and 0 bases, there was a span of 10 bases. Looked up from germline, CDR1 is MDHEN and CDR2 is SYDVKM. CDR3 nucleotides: TGTGCCAGCACAGTCGGGGGCTCCTACAATGAGCAGTTCTTC. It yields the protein CASTVGGSYNEQFF.

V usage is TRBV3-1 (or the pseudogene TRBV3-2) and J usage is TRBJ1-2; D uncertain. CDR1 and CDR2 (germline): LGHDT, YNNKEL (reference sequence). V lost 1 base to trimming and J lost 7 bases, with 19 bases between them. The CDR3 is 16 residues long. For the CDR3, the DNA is TGTGCCAGCAGCCAAGGAATGGTTTCAATATTCTTTGGCTACACCTTC. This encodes CASSQGMVSIFFGYTF.

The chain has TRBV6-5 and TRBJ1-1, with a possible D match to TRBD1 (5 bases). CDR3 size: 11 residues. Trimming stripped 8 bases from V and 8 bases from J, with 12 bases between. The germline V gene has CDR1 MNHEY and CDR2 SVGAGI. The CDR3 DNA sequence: TGTGCCAGCCACGTGGGGCAAGAAGCTTTCTTT. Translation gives CASHVGQEAFF.

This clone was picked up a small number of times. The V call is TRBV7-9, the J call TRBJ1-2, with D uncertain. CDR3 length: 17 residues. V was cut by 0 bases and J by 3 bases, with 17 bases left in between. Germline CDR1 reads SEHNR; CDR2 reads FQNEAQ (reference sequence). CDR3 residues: CASSLAYRDVTHYGYTF. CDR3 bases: TGTGCCAGCAGCTTAGCTTATCGCGACGTAACGCACTATGGCTACACCTTC.

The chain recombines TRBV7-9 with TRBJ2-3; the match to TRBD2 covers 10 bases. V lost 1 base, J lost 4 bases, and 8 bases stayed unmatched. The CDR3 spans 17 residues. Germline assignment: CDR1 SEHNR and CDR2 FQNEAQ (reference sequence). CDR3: CASSLGASGGAADTQYF. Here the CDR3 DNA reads TGTGCCAGCAGCTTAGGTGCCAGCGGGGGGGCCGCAGATACGCAGTATTTT.

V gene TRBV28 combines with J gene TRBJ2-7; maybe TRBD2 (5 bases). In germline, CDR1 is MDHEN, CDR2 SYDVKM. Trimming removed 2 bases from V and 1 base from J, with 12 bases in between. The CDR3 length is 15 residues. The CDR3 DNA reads TGTGCCAGCAGTTTAGAGGGTGTCTTATCCTACGAGCAGTACTTC. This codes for CASSLEGVLSYEQYF.

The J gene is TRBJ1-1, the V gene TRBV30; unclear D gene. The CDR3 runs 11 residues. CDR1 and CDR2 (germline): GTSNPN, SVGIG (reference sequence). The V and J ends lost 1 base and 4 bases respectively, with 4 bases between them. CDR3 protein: CAWSASTEAFF. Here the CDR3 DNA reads TGTGCCTGGAGTGCATCCACTGAAGCTTTCTTT.

Here the CDR3 reads CASSLRRGLYNEQFF. The CDR3 bases are TGTGCCAGCAGTCTGCGACGTGGACTCTACAATGAGCAGTTCTTC. This sequence joins TRBV27 and TRBJ2-1; D might be TRBD2 (5 bases). The V gene lost 5 bases and the J gene lost 3 bases, with 14 bases spanning the gap. The CDR3 runs to 15 residues. The germline CDR1 and CDR2 sequences are MNHEY and SMNVEV (reference sequence).

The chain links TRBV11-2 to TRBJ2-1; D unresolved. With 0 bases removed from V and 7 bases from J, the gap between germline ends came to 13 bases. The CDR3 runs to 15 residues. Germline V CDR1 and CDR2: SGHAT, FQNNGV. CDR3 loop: CASSLDVVLVNEQFF. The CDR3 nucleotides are TGTGCCAGCAGCTTAGATGTTGTCTTAGTGAATGAGCAGTTCTTC. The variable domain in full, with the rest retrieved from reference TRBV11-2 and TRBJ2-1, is EAGVAQSPRYKIIEKRQSVAFWCNPISGHATLYWYQQILGQGPKLLIQFQNNGVVDDSQLPKDRFSAERLKGVDSTLKIQPAKLEDSAVYLCASSLDVVLVNEQFFGPGTRLTVL.

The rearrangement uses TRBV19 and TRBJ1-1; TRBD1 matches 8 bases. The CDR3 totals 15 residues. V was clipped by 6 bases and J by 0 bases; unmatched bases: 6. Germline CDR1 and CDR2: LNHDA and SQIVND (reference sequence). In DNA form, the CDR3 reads TGTGCCAGTAGGAATCGACAGGGGATGAACACTGAAGCTTTCTTT. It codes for CASRNRQGMNTEAFF.

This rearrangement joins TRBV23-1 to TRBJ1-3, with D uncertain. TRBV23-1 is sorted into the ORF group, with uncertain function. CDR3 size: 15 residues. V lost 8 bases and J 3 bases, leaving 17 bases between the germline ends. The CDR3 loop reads CASPREGGFGNTIYF. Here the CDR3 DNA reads TGCGCCAGCCCAAGAGAGGGAGGCTTTGGAAACACCATATATTTT.

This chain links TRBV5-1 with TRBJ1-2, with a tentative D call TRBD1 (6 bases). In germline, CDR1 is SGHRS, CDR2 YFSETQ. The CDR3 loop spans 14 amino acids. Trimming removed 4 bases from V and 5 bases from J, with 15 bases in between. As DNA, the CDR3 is TGCGCCAGCAGCCTGAACGACAGGCATTATGGCTACACCTTC. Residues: CASSLNDRHYGYTF.

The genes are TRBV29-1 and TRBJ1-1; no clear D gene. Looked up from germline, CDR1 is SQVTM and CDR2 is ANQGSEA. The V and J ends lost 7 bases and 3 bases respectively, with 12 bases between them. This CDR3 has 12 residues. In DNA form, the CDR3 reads TGCAGCGGCTCTGGAGGTTACACTGAAGCTTTCTTT. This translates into CSGSGGYTEAFF.

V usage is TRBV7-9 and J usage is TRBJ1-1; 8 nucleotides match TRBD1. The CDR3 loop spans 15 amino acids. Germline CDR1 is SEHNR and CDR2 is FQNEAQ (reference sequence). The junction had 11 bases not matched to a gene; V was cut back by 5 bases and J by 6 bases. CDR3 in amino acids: CASSPRTGMIAEAFF. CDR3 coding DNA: TGTGCCAGCAGCCCCCGGACAGGGATGATCGCTGAAGCTTTCTTT. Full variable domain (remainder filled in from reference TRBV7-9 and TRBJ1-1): DTGVSQNPRHKITKRGQNVTFRCDPISEHNRLYWYRQTLGQGPEFLTYFQNEAQLEKSRLLSDRFSAERPKGSFSTLEIQRTEQGDSAMYLCASSPRTGMIAEAFFGQGTRLTVV.

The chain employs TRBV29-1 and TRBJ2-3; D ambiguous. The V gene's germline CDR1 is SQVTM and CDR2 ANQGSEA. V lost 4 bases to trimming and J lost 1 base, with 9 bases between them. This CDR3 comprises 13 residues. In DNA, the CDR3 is TGCAGCGTTGTCCCTGGGGGCACAGATACGCAGTATTTT. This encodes CSVVPGGTDTQYF.

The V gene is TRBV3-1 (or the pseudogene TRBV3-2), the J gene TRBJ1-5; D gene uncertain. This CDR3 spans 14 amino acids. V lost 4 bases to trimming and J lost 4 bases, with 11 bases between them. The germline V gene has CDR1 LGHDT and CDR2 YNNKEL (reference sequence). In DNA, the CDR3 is TGTGCCAGCAGCCCGTCACAAGGGAATCAGCCCCAGCATTTT. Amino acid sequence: CASSPSQGNQPQHF.

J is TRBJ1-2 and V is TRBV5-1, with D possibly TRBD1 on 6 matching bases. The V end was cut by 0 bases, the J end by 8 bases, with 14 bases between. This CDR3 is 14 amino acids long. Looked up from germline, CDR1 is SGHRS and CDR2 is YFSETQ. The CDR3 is CASSLGAGGEGYTF. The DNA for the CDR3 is TGCGCCAGCAGCTTGGGCGCGGGGGGCGAAGGCTACACCTTC.

CDR3 DNA sequence: TGTGCCAGCAGAACCTACAGGGGAGGCAATCAGCCCCAGCATTTT. This encodes CASRTYRGGNQPQHF. The chain has TRBV6-5 and TRBJ1-5, with 7 bases fitting TRBD1. Germline assignment: CDR1 MNHEY and CDR2 SVGAGI. This CDR3 comprises 15 residues. V lost 6 bases and J lost 2; bases outside the gene matches: 7.

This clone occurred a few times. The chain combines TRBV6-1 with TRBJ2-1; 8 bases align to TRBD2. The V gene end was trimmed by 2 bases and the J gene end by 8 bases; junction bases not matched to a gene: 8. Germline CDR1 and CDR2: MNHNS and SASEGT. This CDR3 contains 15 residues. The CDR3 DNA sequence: TGTGCCAGCAGTGAATTAATCGGGGGGGCCCATGAGCAGTTCTTC. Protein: CASSELIGGAHEQFF.

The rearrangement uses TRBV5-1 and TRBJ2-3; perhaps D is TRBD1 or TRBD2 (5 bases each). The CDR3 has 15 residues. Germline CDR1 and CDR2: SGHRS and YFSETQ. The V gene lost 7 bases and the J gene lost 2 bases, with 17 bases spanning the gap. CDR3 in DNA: TGCGCCAGCGTGGAAGAGGGGCGCGTCACAGATACGCAGTATTTT. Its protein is CASVEEGRVTDTQYF.

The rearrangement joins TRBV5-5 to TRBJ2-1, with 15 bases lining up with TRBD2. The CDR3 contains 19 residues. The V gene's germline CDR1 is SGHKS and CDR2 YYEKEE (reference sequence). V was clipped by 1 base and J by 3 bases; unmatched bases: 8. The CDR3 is CASSLFGLAGGQSYNEQFF. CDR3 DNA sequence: TGTGCCAGCAGCTTGTTCGGACTAGCGGGGGGGCAGAGCTACAATGAGCAGTTCTTC.

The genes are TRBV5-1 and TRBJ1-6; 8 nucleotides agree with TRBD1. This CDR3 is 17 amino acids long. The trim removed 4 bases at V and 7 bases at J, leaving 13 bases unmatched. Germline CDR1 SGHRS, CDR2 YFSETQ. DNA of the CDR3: TGCGCCAGCAGCAGGCAAGCTGGGGACAGGATCAATTCACCCCTCCACTTT. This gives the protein CASSRQAGDRINSPLHF.

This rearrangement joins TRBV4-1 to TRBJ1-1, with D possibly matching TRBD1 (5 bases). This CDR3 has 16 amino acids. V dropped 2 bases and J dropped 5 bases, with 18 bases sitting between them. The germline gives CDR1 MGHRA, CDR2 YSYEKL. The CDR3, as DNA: TGCGCCAGCAGCCAATCGGGGGTGCGGGGAAGAACTGAAGCTTTCTTT. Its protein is CASSQSGVRGRTEAFF.

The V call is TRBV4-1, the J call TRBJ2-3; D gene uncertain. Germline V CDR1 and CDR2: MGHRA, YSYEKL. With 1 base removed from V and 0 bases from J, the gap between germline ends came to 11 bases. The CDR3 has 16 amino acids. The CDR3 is CASSQANMISTDTQYF. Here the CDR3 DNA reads TGCGCCAGCAGCCAAGCAAACATGATTAGCACAGATACGCAGTATTTT.